Listed below are T cell receptor beta chains from one sample, sequenced in a study of blood T cell repertoires in COVID-19. Assay: immunoSEQ multiplex PCR; the TCRdb copy retains only in-frame clones and omits some. This sample has a few hundred thousand clones, with around 87% found just once. Material for sequencing was PBMCs or T cells enriched from blood (not recorded which). These receptors all come from a man aged 40-49 years in a cohort exposed to, infected with or recovered from COVID-19 (not recorded which). Each CDR3 is given with its conserved first and last residue. A D gene is named only where the DNA matches it firmly. A row's size may be missing; if present it is once, few, many or a size class.

d_call,v_call,clone_size,j_call,cdr3_aa,cdr3_nt
TRBD1,TRBV9,many,TRBJ2-7,CASSHGQGVSYEQYF,TGTGCCAGCAGCCACGGACAGGGGGTCTCCTACGAGCAGTACTTC
TRBD2,TRBV10-2,NA,TRBJ2-1,CASIAGGLSYNEQFF,TGCGCCAGCATCGCGGGGGGGCTCTCCTACAATGAGCAGTTCTTC
NA,TRBV5-1,NA,TRBJ2-7,CASSLGAGSGEQYF,TGCGCCAGCAGCTTGGGGGCAGGGTCGGGCGAGCAGTACTTC
NA,TRBV6-2/TRBV6-3,NA,TRBJ2-1,CASSPPRGRDNEQFF,TGTGCCAGCAGCCCACCTAGGGGGAGGGACAATGAGCAGTTCTTC
TRBD1,TRBV27,NA,TRBJ1-4,CASSPWDRGAEKLFF,TGTGCCAGCAGCCCCTGGGACAGGGGGGCGGAAAAACTGTTTTTT
TRBD2,TRBV27,once,TRBJ2-3,CASSHGLAGGDTQYF,TGTGCCAGCAGTCACGGACTAGCGGGAGGGGATACGCAGTATTTT
TRBD2,TRBV2,NA,TRBJ2-7,CASRPGLAGVYEQYF,TGTGCCAGCAGACCGGGACTAGCGGGAGTCTACGAGCAGTACTTC
TRBD2,TRBV12-5,NA,TRBJ2-7,CASAPRTSGSYEQYF,TGTGCTAGTGCCCCCCGGACTAGCGGGAGTTACGAGCAGTACTTC
NA,TRBV14,NA,TRBJ2-5,CASSYRTGYQETQYF,TGTGCCAGCAGCTATAGGACTGGGTACCAAGAGACCCAGTACTTC
TRBD1,TRBV28,NA,TRBJ1-4,CASSLGTAPNEKLFF,TGTGCCAGCAGTTTAGGGACAGCCCCTAATGAAAAACTGTTTTTT
TRBD2,TRBV25-1,NA,TRBJ2-1,CASTLAGSSYNEQFF,TGTGCCAGCACCTTAGCGGGGAGCTCCTACAATGAGCAGTTCTTC
NA,TRBV7-6,NA,TRBJ1-1,CASSLSAVATEAFF,TGTGCCAGCAGCTTATCGGCGGTGGCGACTGAAGCTTTCTTT
NA,TRBV28,NA,TRBJ1-2,CASRRPLYGYTF,TGTGCCAGCAGGCGACCACTATATGGCTACACCTTC
NA,TRBV29-1,NA,TRBJ2-1,CSVEGTDVYNEQFF,TGCAGCGTTGAAGGGACTGATGTGTACAATGAGCAGTTCTTC
NA,TRBV23-1,NA,TRBJ1-3,CASSHRGHDVNRGNTIYF,TGCGCCAGCAGTCACCGTGGACACGATGTTAACCGAGGAAACACCATATATTTT
NA,TRBV7-6,NA,TRBJ2-3,CASSLRWYDTQYF,TGTGCCAGCAGCCTCAGGTGGTACGATACGCAGTATTTT
TRBD1,TRBV7-3,NA,TRBJ2-1,CASSVQGLVSYNEQFF,TGTGCCAGCAGCGTACAGGGGTTGGTCTCCTACAATGAGCAGTTCTTC
TRBD1,TRBV30,once,TRBJ1-2,CAWTPWTGGGYTF,TGTGCCTGGACCCCTTGGACAGGGGGTGGCTACACCTTC
NA,TRBV18,NA,TRBJ1-1,CASSRGSNTEAFF,TGTGCCAGCTCACGCGGATCGAACACTGAAGCTTTCTTT
TRBD1,TRBV29-1,NA,TRBJ1-2,CSVFGGNGQDYGYTF,TGCAGCGTTTTTGGGGGCAACGGACAGGACTATGGCTACACCTTC
NA,TRBV2,once,TRBJ2-3,CASRATPTDTQYF,TGTGCCAGCAGGGCGACTCCTACAGATACGCAGTATTTT
TRBD2,TRBV27,NA,TRBJ2-2,CASSRWTSGSIDTGELFF,TGTGCCAGCAGTCGCTGGACTAGCGGGAGTATCGACACCGGGGAGCTGTTTTTT
NA,TRBV30,NA,TRBJ2-5,CAWSGPGKETQYF,TGTGCCTGGAGTGGGCCAGGGAAAGAGACCCAGTACTTC
NA,TRBV5-1,NA,TRBJ1-1,CASSSSGASSTEAFF,TGCGCCAGCAGCTCCAGTGGCGCCTCTAGCACTGAAGCTTTCTTT
TRBD2,TRBV19,once,TRBJ2-1,CASSIVPAGGPKQFF,TGTGCCAGTAGTATCGTCCCAGCGGGAGGTCCCAAGCAGTTCTTC
NA,TRBV18,NA,TRBJ1-2,CASSPGGGDYGYTF,TGTGCCAGCTCACCAGGCGGGGGAGACTATGGCTACACCTTC
TRBD1,TRBV5-3,NA,TRBJ2-4,CARSLSTPGQKNIQYF,TGTGCCAGAAGCTTGTCGACCCCGGGACAGAAAAACATTCAGTACTTC
TRBD1,TRBV7-9,NA,TRBJ2-6,CASSLGQAGANVLTF,TGTGCCAGCAGCCTCGGACAGGCCGGGGCCAACGTCCTGACTTTC
TRBD1,TRBV28,NA,TRBJ2-7,CASSPGQGHEQYF,TGTGCCAGCAGTCCGGGACAGGGCCACGAGCAGTACTTC
NA,TRBV21-1,NA,TRBJ2-7,CASSKRGQDRRYEQYF,TGTGCCAGCAGCAAAAGGGGTCAGGACAGGAGGTACGAGCAGTACTTC
NA,TRBV6-6,NA,TRBJ2-3,CASSYDRRGTDTQYF,TGTGCCAGCAGTTACGACCGGAGGGGCACAGATACGCAGTATTTT
NA,TRBV29-1,NA,TRBJ2-2,CSVDQGTFTGELFF,TGCAGCGTTGATCAGGGAACCTTCACCGGGGAGCTGTTTTTT
TRBD1,TRBV5-1,NA,TRBJ2-2,CASSPGTGGLNTGELFF,TGCGCCAGCAGCCCCGGGACAGGGGGCCTGAACACCGGGGAGCTGTTTTTT
TRBD1,TRBV18,NA,TRBJ1-3,CASSAKSRDRVAGNTIYF,TGTGCCAGCTCAGCCAAGTCCCGGGACAGGGTCGCCGGAAACACCATATATTTT
NA,TRBV6-4,NA,TRBJ1-3,CASTSRERPGNTIYF,TGTGCCAGCACCTCCAGGGAACGACCTGGAAACACCATATATTTT
TRBD1,TRBV2,NA,TRBJ2-2,CASSFRGRTGELFF,TGTGCCAGCAGTTTCAGGGGGCGAACCGGGGAGCTGTTTTTT
TRBD1,TRBV24-1,NA,TRBJ2-2,CATSATTGGTGELFF,TGTGCCACCAGCGCGACCACAGGGGGGACCGGGGAGCTGTTTTTT
NA,TRBV7-8,NA,TRBJ1-5,CAWGGRPNQPQHF,TGTGCCTGGGGAGGCAGACCCAATCAGCCCCAGCATTTT
TRBD1,TRBV6-5,NA,TRBJ2-2,CASKRQGDTGELFF,TGTGCCAGCAAGCGACAGGGAGACACCGGGGAGCTGTTTTTT
TRBD1,TRBV7-6,NA,TRBJ1-6,CASSWDRSFNSPLHF,TGTGCCAGCAGCTGGGACAGATCCTTTAATTCACCCCTCCACTTT
NA,TRBV7-6,NA,TRBJ2-7,CASSSTRGEQYF,TGTGCCAGCAGCTCGACTAGGGGCGAGCAGTACTTC
TRBD1,TRBV9,NA,TRBJ2-3,CASSTQDRGNLDTQYF,TGTGCCAGCAGCACACAAGACAGGGGGAATCTGGATACGCAGTATTTT
NA,TRBV29-1,NA,TRBJ1-2,CSVEANYGYTF,TGCAGCGTTGAAGCAAACTATGGCTACACCTTC
NA,TRBV11-2,NA,TRBJ2-7,CASSLAGSSYEQYF,TGTGCCAGCAGCTTAGCGGGGTCCTCCTACGAGCAGTACTTC
NA,TRBV24-1,NA,TRBJ2-2,CATSDMGQGNTGELFF,TGTGCCACCAGTGACATGGGACAAGGGAACACCGGGGAGCTGTTTTTT
NA,TRBV30,NA,TRBJ1-3,CAWSLVGGSGNTIYF,TGTGCCTGGAGTCTTGTAGGGGGCTCTGGAAACACCATATATTTT
TRBD1,TRBV28,few,TRBJ1-5,CASGQGWNQPQHF,TGTGCCTCCGGACAGGGTTGGAATCAGCCCCAGCATTTT
NA,TRBV5-1,few,TRBJ1-4,CASSPQGKNEKLFF,TGCGCCAGCAGCCCCCAGGGGAAGAATGAAAAACTGTTTTTT
TRBD1,TRBV5-8,few,TRBJ1-2,CASSSAGTGIGYTF,TGTGCCAGCAGTTCTGCCGGGACAGGGATTGGCTACACCTTC
NA,TRBV23-1,NA,TRBJ2-2,CASSQSRPLPGELFF,TGCGCCAGCAGTCAATCGAGGCCCCTTCCCGGGGAGCTGTTTTTT